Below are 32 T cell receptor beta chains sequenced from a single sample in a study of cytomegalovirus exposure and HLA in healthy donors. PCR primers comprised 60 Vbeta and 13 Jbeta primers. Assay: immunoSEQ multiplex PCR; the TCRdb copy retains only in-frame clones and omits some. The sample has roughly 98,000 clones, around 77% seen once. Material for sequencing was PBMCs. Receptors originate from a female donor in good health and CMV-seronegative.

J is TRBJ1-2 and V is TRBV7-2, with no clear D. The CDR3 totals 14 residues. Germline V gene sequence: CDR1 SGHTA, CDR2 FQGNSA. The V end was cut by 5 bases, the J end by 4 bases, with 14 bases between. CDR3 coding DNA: TGTGCCAGCAGCGGAGGAGGGCCGACCTATGGCTACACCTTC. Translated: CASSGGGPTYGYTF.

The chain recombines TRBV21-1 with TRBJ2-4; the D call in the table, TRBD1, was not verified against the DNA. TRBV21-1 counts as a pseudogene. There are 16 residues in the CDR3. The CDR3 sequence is CASSKPGTGDSDIQYF. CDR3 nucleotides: TGTGCCAGCAGCAAACCCGGGACAGGGGATTCAGACATTCAGTACTTC.

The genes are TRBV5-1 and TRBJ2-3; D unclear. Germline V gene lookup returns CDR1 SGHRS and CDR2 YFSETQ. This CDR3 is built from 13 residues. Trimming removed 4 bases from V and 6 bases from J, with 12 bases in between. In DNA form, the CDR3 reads TGCGCCAGCAGCCTATCGGGTGAGGATACGCAGTATTTT. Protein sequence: CASSLSGEDTQYF.

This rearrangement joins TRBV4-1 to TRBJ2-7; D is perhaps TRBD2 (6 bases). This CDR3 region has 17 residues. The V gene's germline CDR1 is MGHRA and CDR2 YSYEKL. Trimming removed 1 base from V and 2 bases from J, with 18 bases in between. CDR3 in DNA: TGCGCCAGCAGCCAAGCCGGGACTCCCGTGGTGACCTACGAGCAGTACTTC. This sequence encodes CASSQAGTPVVTYEQYF.

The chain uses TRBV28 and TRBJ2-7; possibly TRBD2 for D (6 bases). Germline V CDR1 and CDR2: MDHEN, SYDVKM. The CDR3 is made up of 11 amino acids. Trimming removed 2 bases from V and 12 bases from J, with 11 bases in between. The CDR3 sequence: CASSLRGVGYF. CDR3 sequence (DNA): TGTGCCAGCAGTTTACGCGGGGTCGGGTACTTC.

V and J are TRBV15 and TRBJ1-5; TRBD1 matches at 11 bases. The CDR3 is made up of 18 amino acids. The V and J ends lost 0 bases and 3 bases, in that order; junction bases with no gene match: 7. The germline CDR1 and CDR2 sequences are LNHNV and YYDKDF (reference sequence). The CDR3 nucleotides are TGTGCCACCAGCAGAGATCTCCGGACAGGGGGCCTCAATCAGCCCCAGCATTTT. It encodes CATSRDLRTGGLNQPQHF. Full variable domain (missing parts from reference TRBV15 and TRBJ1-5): DAMVIQNPRYQVTQFGKPVTLSCSQTLNHNVMYWYQQKSSQAPKLLFHYYDKDFNNEADTPDNFQSRRPNTSFCFLDIRSPGLGDTAMYLCATSRDLRTGGLNQPQHFGDGTRLSIL.

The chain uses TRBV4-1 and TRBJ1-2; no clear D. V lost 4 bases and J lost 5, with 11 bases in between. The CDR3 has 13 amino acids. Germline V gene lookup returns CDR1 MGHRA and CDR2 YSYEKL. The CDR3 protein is CASSPSPGYGYTF. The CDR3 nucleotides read TGCGCCAGCAGCCCCTCACCGGGGTATGGCTACACCTTC.

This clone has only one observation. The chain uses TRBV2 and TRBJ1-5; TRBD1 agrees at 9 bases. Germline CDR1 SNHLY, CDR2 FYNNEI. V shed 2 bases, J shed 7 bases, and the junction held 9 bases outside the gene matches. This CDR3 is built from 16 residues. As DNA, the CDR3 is TGTGCCAGCAGTGAACTGTGGGGACAGGGACTACAGCCCCAGCATTTT. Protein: CASSELWGQGLQPQHF.

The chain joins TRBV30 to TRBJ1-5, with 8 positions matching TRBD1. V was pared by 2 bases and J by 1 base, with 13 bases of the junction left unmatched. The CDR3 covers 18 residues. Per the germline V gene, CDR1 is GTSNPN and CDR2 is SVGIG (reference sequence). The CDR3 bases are TGTGCCTGGAGTCCTAGGACAGGGCTTGACGTGAGCAATCAGCCCCAGCATTTT. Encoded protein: CAWSPRTGLDVSNQPQHF.

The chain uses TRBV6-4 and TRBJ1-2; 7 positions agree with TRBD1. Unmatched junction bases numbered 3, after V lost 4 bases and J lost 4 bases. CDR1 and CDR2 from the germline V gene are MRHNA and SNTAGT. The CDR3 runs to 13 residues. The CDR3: CASSGQGGYGYTF. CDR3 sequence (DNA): TGTGCCAGCAGTGGACAGGGTGGCTATGGCTACACCTTC.

The DNA of the CDR3 is TGTGCCAGCAGCGTAGCGGGGGGGCAGGAGACCCAGTACTTC. Its translation is CASSVAGGQETQYF. This chain connects TRBV9 to TRBJ2-5, with TRBD2 identical over 8 bases. Germline lookup yields CDR1 SGDLS and CDR2 YYNGEE. This CDR3 has 14 amino acids. V was clipped by 0 bases and J by 5 bases; unmatched bases: 3. Supplemented by reference TRBV9 and TRBJ2-5, the full variable domain reads DSGVTQTPKHLITATGQRVTLRCSPRSGDLSVYWYQQSLDQGLQFLIQYYNGEERAKGNILERFSAQQFPDLHSELNLSSLELGDSALYFCASSVAGGQETQYFGPGTRLLVL.

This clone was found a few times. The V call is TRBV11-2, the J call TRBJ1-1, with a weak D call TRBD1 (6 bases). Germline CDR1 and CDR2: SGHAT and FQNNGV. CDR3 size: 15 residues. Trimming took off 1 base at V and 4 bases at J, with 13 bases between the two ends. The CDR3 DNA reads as TGTGCCAGCAGCTTAGGATTAACAGGGATCACTGAAGCTTTCTTT. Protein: CASSLGLTGITEAFF.

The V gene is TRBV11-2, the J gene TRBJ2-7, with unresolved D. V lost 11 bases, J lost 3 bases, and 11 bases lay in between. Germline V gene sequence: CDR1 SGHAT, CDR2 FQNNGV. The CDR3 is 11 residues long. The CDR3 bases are TGTGCCGTACAGACGGACTACGAGCAGTACTTC. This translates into CAVQTDYEQYF.

Here the CDR3 DNA reads TGTGCCAGCAGTCTAACAGGGGGTCACTCCTACGAGCAGTACTTC. Protein product: CASSLTGGHSYEQYF. The gene calls are TRBV28 and TRBJ2-7; 8 bases fit TRBD1. This CDR3 comprises 15 residues. The trim removed 5 bases at V and 0 bases at J, leaving 6 bases unmatched. Germline CDR1 and CDR2: MDHEN and SYDVKM.

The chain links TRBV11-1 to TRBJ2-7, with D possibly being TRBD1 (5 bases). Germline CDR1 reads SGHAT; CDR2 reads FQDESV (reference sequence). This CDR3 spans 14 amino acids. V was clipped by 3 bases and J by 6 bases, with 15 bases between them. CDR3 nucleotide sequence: TGTGCCAGCAGCTTTCAGGGTCTGTCGGTCGAGCAGTACTTC. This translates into CASSFQGLSVEQYF.

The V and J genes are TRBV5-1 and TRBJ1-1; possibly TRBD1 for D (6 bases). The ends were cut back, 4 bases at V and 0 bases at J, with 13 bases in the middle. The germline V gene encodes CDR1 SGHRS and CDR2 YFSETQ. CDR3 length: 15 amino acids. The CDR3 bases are TGCGCCAGCAGCCCCGGACAGCGCATGAACACTGAAGCTTTCTTT. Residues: CASSPGQRMNTEAFF.

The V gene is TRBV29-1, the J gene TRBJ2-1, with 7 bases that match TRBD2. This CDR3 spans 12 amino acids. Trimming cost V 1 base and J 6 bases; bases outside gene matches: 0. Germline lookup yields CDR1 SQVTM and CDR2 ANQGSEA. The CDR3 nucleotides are TGCAGCGTTGAAGGGACTAGCAATGAGCAGTTCTTC. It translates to CSVEGTSNEQFF.

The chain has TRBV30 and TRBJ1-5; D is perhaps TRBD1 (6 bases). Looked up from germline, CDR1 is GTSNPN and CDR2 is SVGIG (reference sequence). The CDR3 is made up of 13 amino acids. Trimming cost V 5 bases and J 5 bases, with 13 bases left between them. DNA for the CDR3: TGTGCCTGGGGAATTTCAGGGGATCAGCCCCAGCATTTT. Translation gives CAWGISGDQPQHF. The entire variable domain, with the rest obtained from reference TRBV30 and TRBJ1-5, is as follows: SQTIHQWPATLVQPVGSPLSLECTVEGTSNPNLYWYRQAAGRGLQLLFYSVGIGQISSEVPQNLSASRPQDRQFILSSKKLLLSDSGFYLCAWGISGDQPQHFGDGTRLSIL.

The CDR3 region has the DNA TGTGCCAGCAGTAACAACTACGAGCAGTACTTC. Its translation is CASSNNYEQYF. This chain uses TRBV16 with TRBJ2-7; D is unresolved. V lost 6 bases and J 3 bases, leaving 6 bases between the germline ends. CDR1 and CDR2 (germline): KGHSY, FQNENV. CDR3 length: 11 amino acids.

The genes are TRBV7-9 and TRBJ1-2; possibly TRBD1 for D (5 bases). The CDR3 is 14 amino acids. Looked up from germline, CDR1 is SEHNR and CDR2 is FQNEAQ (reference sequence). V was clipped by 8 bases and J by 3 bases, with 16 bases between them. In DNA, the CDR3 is TGTGCCAGCGGCGACAGTATGAAGCACTATGGCTACACCTTC. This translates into CASGDSMKHYGYTF. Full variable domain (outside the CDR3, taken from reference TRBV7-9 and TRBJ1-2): DTGVSQNPRHKITKRGQNVTFRCDPISEHNRLYWYRQTLGQGPEFLTYFQNEAQLEKSRLLSDRFSAERPKGSFSTLEIQRTEQGDSAMYLCASGDSMKHYGYTFGSGTRLTVV.

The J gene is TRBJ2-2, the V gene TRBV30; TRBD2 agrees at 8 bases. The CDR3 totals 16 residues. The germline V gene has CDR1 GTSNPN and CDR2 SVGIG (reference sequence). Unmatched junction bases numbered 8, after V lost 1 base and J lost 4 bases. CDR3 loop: CAWSAPASGPTGELFF. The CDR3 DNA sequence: TGTGCCTGGAGTGCACCCGCTAGCGGGCCCACCGGGGAGCTGTTTTTT.

CDR3 nucleotides: TGTGCCAGCAGCTTATTAGTCACAGATACGCAGTATTTT. Translating it yields CASSLLVTDTQYF. This chain joins TRBV7-9 and TRBJ2-3; D not resolved. The CDR3 contains 13 residues. V was cut by 2 bases and J by 2 bases, with 5 bases left in between. The germline CDR1 and CDR2 sequences are SEHNR and FQNEAQ (reference sequence).

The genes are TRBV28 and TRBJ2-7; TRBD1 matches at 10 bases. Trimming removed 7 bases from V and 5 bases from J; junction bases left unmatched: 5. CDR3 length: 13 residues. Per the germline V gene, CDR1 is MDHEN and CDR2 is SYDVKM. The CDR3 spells CASTRDRGNEQYF. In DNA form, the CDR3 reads TGTGCCAGCACCCGGGACAGGGGTAACGAGCAGTACTTC.

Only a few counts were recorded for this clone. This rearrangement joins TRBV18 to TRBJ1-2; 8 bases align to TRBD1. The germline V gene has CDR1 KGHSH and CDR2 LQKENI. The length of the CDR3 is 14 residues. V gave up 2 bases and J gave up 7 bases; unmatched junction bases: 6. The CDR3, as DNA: TGTGCCAGCTCACCAAAGACAGGGGAAACTGGCTACACCTTC. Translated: CASSPKTGETGYTF. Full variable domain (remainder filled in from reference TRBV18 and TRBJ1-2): NAGVMQNPRHLVRRRGQEARLRCSPMKGHSHVYWYRQLPEEGLKFMVYLQKENIIDESGMPKERFSAEFPKEGPSILRIQQVVRGDSAAYFCASSPKTGETGYTFGSGTRLTVV.

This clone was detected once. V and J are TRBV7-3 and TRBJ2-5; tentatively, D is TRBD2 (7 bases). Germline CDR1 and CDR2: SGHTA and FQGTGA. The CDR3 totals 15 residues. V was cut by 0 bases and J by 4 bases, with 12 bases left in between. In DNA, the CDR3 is TGTGCCAGCAGCTTAACCCCGGGGGGCGGAGAGACCCAGTACTTC. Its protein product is CASSLTPGGGETQYF.

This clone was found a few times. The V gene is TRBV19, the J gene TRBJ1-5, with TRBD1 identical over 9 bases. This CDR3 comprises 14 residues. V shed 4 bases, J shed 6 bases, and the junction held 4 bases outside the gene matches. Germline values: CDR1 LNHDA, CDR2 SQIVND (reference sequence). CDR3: CASSTYRGRQPQHF. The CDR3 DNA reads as TGTGCCAGTAGTACTTACAGGGGGCGTCAGCCCCAGCATTTT.

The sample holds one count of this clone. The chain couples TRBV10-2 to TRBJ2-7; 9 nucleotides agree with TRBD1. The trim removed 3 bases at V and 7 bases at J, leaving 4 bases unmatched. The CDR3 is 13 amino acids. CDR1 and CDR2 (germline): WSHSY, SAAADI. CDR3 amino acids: CASSEQGATEQYF. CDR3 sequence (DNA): TGCGCCAGCAGTGAACAGGGGGCTACGGAGCAGTACTTC.

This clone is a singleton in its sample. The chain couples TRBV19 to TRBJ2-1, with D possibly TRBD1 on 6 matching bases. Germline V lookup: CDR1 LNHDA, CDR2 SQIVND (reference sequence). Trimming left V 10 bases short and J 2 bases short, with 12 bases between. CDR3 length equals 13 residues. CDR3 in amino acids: CATHRDTYNEQFF. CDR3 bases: TGTGCCACCCACCGGGACACCTACAATGAGCAGTTCTTC.

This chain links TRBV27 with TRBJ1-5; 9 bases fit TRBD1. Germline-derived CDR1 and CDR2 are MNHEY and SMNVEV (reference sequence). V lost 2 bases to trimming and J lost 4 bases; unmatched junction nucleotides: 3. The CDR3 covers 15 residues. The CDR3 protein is CASSLTGGPNQPQHF. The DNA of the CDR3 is TGTGCCAGCAGTTTAACAGGGGGCCCAAATCAGCCCCAGCATTTT.

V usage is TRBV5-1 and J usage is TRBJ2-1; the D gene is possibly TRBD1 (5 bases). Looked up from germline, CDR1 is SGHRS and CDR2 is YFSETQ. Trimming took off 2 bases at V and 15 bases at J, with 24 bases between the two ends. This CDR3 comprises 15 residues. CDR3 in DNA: TGCGCCAGCAGCTTCTCAACAGGTCGGTCCCCCTTTGGGTTCTTC. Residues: CASSFSTGRSPFGFF.

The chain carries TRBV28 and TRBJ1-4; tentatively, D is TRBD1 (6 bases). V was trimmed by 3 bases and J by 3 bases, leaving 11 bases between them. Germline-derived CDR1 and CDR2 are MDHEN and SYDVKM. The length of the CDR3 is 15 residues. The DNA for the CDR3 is TGTGCCAGCAGTTTCGGGGGGGCGGCTAATGAAAAACTGTTTTTT. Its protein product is CASSFGGAANEKLFF.

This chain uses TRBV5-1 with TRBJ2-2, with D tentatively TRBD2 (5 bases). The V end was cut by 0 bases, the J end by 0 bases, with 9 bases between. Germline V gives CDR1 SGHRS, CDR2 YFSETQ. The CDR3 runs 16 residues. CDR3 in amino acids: CASSLGGLPNTGELFF. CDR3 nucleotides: TGCGCCAGCAGCTTGGGAGGACTCCCGAACACCGGGGAGCTGTTTTTT.